The 27 T cell receptor beta chains below come from one sample, sequenced in a study of type 1 regulatory T cells. TCRdb processed the reads anew with MiXCR; each CDR3 protein has one entry. The sample lists about 100,000 distinct CDR3 sequences; 31% were seen once. Sample: CD4+ T cells, either the whole sample or a sorted fraction (not recorded which). All receptors derive from a human donor in good health.

The chain recombines TRBV12-3 or TRBV12-4 with TRBJ2-1; D ambiguous. V lost 3 bases to trimming and J lost 5 bases, with 17 bases between them. The CDR3 totals 16 residues. The CDR3 sequence: CASSFRHRQPHNEQFF. In nucleotides, the CDR3 is TGTGCCAGCAGTTTTCGACACCGCCAACCCCACAATGAGCAGTTCTTC.

This clonotype was recorded many times. The rearrangement links TRBV29-1 to TRBJ2-5, with 9 bases that match TRBD1. This CDR3 comprises 13 residues. Germline loops: CDR1 SQVTM, CDR2 ANQGSEA. Trimming at V came to 8 bases and at J to 5 bases, leaving 9 bases not matched to a gene. CDR3: CSTGSDRGETQYF. For the CDR3, the DNA is TGCAGCACAGGGAGTGACAGGGGGGAGACCCAGTACTTC.

There are a few counts of this clonotype. The rearrangement joins TRBV19 to TRBJ1-4; 7 bases match TRBD1. The CDR3 covers 13 residues. Germline loops: CDR1 LNHDA, CDR2 SQIVND (reference sequence). Trimming removed 8 bases from V and 6 bases from J; junction bases left unmatched: 6. CDR3 coding DNA: TGTGCCAGTTCCGACAGGGTGGATGAAAAACTGTTTTTT. Its translation is CASSDRVDEKLFF.

On this clonotype: One end of the junction fails to match germline, which may point to a read error. The chain has TRBV7-8 and TRBJ2-3, with 8 bases identical to TRBD2. This CDR3 region has 15 residues. Germline CDR1 is SGHVS and CDR2 is FQNEAQ. The CDR3 nucleotides read TGTGCCAACAGCCCCCTAGCGGGCCTCACAGATACGCAGTATTTT. Amino acid sequence: CANSPLAGLTDTQYF.

This chain links TRBV7-9 with TRBJ2-5; TRBD1 or TRBD2 may be the D gene (7 bases each). Germline CDR1 is SEHNR and CDR2 is FQNEAQ (reference sequence). The V end lost 3 bases, the J end lost 5 bases, and 16 bases lay between the germline ends. This CDR3 is built from 15 residues. CDR3 DNA: TGTGCCAGCAGCTTCGTCAGGGGGGGCGCTGAGACCCAGTACTTC. This codes for CASSFVRGGAETQYF.

The J gene is TRBJ2-3, the V gene TRBV4-2, with 10 bases that match TRBD2. Trimming cost V 6 bases and J 1 base; bases outside gene matches: 7. Per germline, CDR1 LGHNA and CDR2 YNFKEQ. The CDR3 consists of 16 residues. DNA of the CDR3: TGTGCCAGCAGTCGCTCCGGGACTAGCGGCACAGATACGCAGTATTTT. Its protein is CASSRSGTSGTDTQYF.

The chain uses TRBV12-3 or TRBV12-4 and TRBJ1-2; TRBD1 is a possible D gene (6 bases). The germline V and J ends were trimmed by 5 bases and 2 bases, with 12 bases remaining between them. The CDR3 contains 14 residues. The CDR3 DNA sequence: TGTGCCAGCAGTCTGACAGGTCCGAACTATGGCTACACCTTC. Protein sequence: CASSLTGPNYGYTF.

As for this clonotype: The junction differs from germline at one of its ends, possibly a read error. The V gene is TRBV5-1, the J gene TRBJ2-1; D is tentatively TRBD1 or TRBD2 (5 bases each). This CDR3 spans 14 amino acids. Per germline, CDR1 SGHRS and CDR2 YFSETQ. CDR3 DNA sequence: TGCGTCAGCAGCATCAAAGACGGGGCTAATGAGCAGTTCTTC. Protein: CVSSIKDGANEQFF. Full variable domain (missing parts from reference TRBV5-1 and TRBJ2-1): KAGVTQTPRYLIKTRGQQVTLSCSPISGHRSVSWYQQTPGQGLQFLFEYFSETQRNKGNFPGRFSGRQFSNSRSEMNVSTLELGDSALYLCVSSIKDGANEQFFGPGTRLTVL.

This chain uses TRBV7-7 with TRBJ2-5; no reliable D call. Germline V gene data show CDR1 as SSHAT and CDR2 as FNYEAQ (reference sequence). The CDR3 totals 13 residues. V dropped 2 bases and J dropped 2 bases, with 6 bases sitting between them. The CDR3, as DNA: TGTGCCAGCAGCTTATTCGCACAAGAGACCCAGTACTTC. It encodes CASSLFAQETQYF.

This clonotype was seen a few times. This chain links TRBV5-1 with TRBJ2-5; 14 bases match TRBD2. V lost 0 bases to trimming and J lost 5 bases; unmatched junction nucleotides: 9. This CDR3 is 18 amino acids long. From germline, CDR1 is SGHRS and CDR2 YFSETQ. DNA for the CDR3: TGCGCCAGCAGCTTGGCCCTGACTAGCGGGAGGGCCGCGGAGACCCAGTACTTC. Translating gives CASSLALTSGRAAETQYF.

This rearrangement joins TRBV7-2 to TRBJ1-5; the D is unclear. The CDR3 spans 14 residues. Deletions cut 2 bases from V and 7 bases from J, with 12 bases between. Germline V gene lookup returns CDR1 SGHTA and CDR2 FQGNSA. CDR3 sequence: CASSLKFSGQPQHF. In DNA form, the CDR3 reads TGTGCCAGCAGCTTAAAGTTCTCGGGGCAGCCCCAGCATTTT.

This clonotype turned up a few times. V gene TRBV5-1 combines with J gene TRBJ2-2; D possibly corresponds to TRBD2 (6 bases). Germline lookup yields CDR1 SGHRS and CDR2 YFSETQ. V was shortened by 7 bases and J by 5 bases, with 36 bases between the two germline ends. The CDR3 extends over 21 amino acids. The CDR3 region is CASCDPGTHETGPIKTGELFF. Written as DNA, the CDR3 is TGCGCCAGCTGCGACCCCGGGACTCATGAGACGGGACCAATCAAAACCGGGGAGCTGTTTTTT.

The CDR3 reads CASNIGEDTIYF. As DNA, the CDR3 is TGTGCCAGCAACATCGGGGAAGACACCATATATTTT. The chain carries TRBV7-9 and TRBJ1-3; no clear D gene. Germline loops: CDR1 SEHNR, CDR2 FQNEAQ (reference sequence). Trimming cost V 7 bases and J 8 bases, with 12 bases left between them. The CDR3 covers 12 residues.

Comment on this clonotype: Germline and junction disagree at one end, which may indicate a read error. J is TRBJ1-1 and V is TRBV20-1, with 7 bases identical to TRBD1. Germline V gene data show CDR1 as DFQATT and CDR2 as SNEGSKA (reference sequence). The CDR3 runs to 18 residues. Written as DNA, the CDR3 is TGCAGTGCTATCGGCCGCTACAGGGGCCGCCTAATGAACACTAAAGCTTTCTTT. It is translated as CSAIGRYRGRLMNTKAFF.

This clonotype was detected ten times or more. The V call is TRBV15, the J call TRBJ2-4, with TRBD2 as a possible D gene (5 bases). V was pared by 1 base and J by 2 bases, with 18 bases between. Germline lookup yields CDR1 LNHNV and CDR2 YYDKDF (reference sequence). This CDR3 is 18 amino acids long. CDR3 bases: TGTGCCACCAGCAGAGGCGGACGGGAACACCGGACCAAAAACATTCAGTACTTC. Amino acid sequence: CATSRGGREHRTKNIQYF.

CDR3 coding DNA: TGTGCCAGCAGCGCCAAACGGGTAGCAGGGGGCAGCTCCTACGAGCAGTACTTC. Residues: CASSAKRVAGGSSYEQYF. This chain joins TRBV11-1 and TRBJ2-7, with 8 bases that match TRBD1. From germline, CDR1 is SGHAT and CDR2 FQDESV (reference sequence). This CDR3 is 18 amino acids long. The J segment lost 0 bases and the V segment lost 5 bases, leaving 15 bases of the junction unmatched. The variable domain in full, completed from reference TRBV11-1 and TRBJ2-7, reads EAEVAQSPRYKITEKSQAVAFWCDPISGHATLYWYRQILGQGPELLVQFQDESVVDDSQLPKDRFSAERLKGVDSTLKIQPAELGDSAMYLCASSAKRVAGGSSYEQYFGPGTRLTVT.

A few counts support this clonotype. V and J are TRBV20-1 and TRBJ2-5; D remains unclear. CDR1 is DFQATT, CDR2 SNEGSKA, per germline (reference sequence). The CDR3 covers 14 residues. The germline V and J ends were trimmed by 6 bases and 5 bases, with 19 bases remaining between them. The CDR3 DNA is TGCAGTGCAACATCAGCGACCCTAGGGGAGACCCAGTACTTC. It codes for CSATSATLGETQYF.

This clonotype turned up a few times. The rearrangement links TRBV5-1 to TRBJ1-1, with a possible D match to TRBD1 (6 bases). Germline CDR1 and CDR2: SGHRS and YFSETQ. Trimming pared 3 bases from V and 5 bases from J, leaving 11 bases between. CDR3 length: 13 amino acids. CDR3 nucleotides: TGCGCCAGCAGCTGGGAGAGGGGGACTGAAGCTTTCTTT. Protein sequence: CASSWERGTEAFF.

This clonotype was detected a few times. The rearrangement uses TRBV5-1 and TRBJ2-5; 7 nucleotides agree with TRBD1. This CDR3 comprises 14 residues. The J segment lost 2 bases and the V segment lost 1 base, leaving 2 bases of the junction unmatched. The V gene's germline CDR1 is SGHRS and CDR2 YFSETQ. The CDR3 loop is CASSLRGRQETQYF. The CDR3 DNA reads as TGCGCCAGCAGCTTGAGGGGGCGGCAAGAGACCCAGTACTTC.

This clonotype has at least ten counts. The rearrangement uses TRBV15 and TRBJ2-7; no clear D. The CDR3 covers 13 residues. Germline CDR1 reads LNHNV; CDR2 reads YYDKDF (reference sequence). V was cut by 0 bases and J by 6 bases, with 9 bases left in between. CDR3 loop: CATSRDHRSEQYF. The DNA for the CDR3 is TGTGCCACCAGCAGAGATCATCGGAGCGAGCAGTACTTC.

The genes are TRBV19 and TRBJ1-5; D might be TRBD1 (6 bases). Germline CDR1 is LNHDA and CDR2 is SQIVND (reference sequence). This CDR3 is built from 15 residues. V was trimmed by 4 bases and J by 3 bases, leaving 13 bases between them. The CDR3 sequence: CASSTNTGTNQPQHF. In DNA, the CDR3 is TGTGCCAGTAGTACTAACACAGGGACCAATCAGCCCCAGCATTTT. Combining the CDR3 with reference TRBV19 and TRBJ1-5 gives the whole variable domain DGGITQSPKYLFRKEGQNVTLSCEQNLNHDAMYWYRQDPGQGLRLIYYSQIVNDFQKGDIAEGYSVSREKKESFPLTVTSAQKNPTAFYLCASSTNTGTNQPQHFGDGTRLSIL.

This clonotype appeared a few times. V usage is TRBV11-3 and J usage is TRBJ2-5, with D unclear. The V end was cut by 1 base, the J end by 0 bases, with 9 bases between. CDR1 SGHNT and CDR2 YENEEA come from the germline V gene. The CDR3 loop spans 15 amino acids. CDR3 DNA: TGTGCCAGCAGCTTAGGCGGAGCGTACCAAGAGACCCAGTACTTC. Translating gives CASSLGGAYQETQYF.

In this sample, this clonotype turned up a few times. The rearrangement joins TRBV5-1 to TRBJ2-5; D not certain. V lost 0 bases to trimming and J lost 3 bases, with 9 bases between them. Germline V gene data show CDR1 as SGHRS and CDR2 as YFSETQ. This CDR3 region has 14 residues. CDR3 sequence reads: CASSLGQSEETQYF. CDR3 bases: TGCGCCAGCAGCTTGGGCCAGTCTGAAGAGACCCAGTACTTC. Together with reference TRBV5-1 and TRBJ2-5, the CDR3 gives the full variable domain: KAGVTQTPRYLIKTRGQQVTLSCSPISGHRSVSWYQQTPGQGLQFLFEYFSETQRNKGNFPGRFSGRQFSNSRSEMNVSTLELGDSALYLCASSLGQSEETQYFGPGTRLLVL.

J is TRBJ2-3 and V is TRBV4-3; TRBD2 agrees at 10 bases. V dropped 2 bases and J dropped 4; count of bases not matched to a gene: 6. The CDR3 runs to 16 residues. The germline V gene encodes CDR1 LGHNA and CDR2 YSLEER. The CDR3 sequence: CASSQSGRGLADTQYF. The CDR3 DNA reads TGCGCCAGCAGCCAAAGCGGGAGGGGGCTGGCAGATACGCAGTATTTT.

This rearrangement joins TRBV18 to TRBJ2-7; D assignment may be TRBD1 or TRBD2 (5 bases each). This CDR3 is 13 amino acids long. Germline V gene sequence: CDR1 KGHSH, CDR2 LQKENI. V lost 3 bases and J 3 bases, leaving 9 bases between the germline ends. The CDR3, as DNA: TGTGCCAGCTCACCGGGGGTACTCTACGAGCAGTACTTC. Its protein product is CASSPGVLYEQYF.

The J gene is TRBJ2-3, the V gene TRBV12-3 or TRBV12-4; 7 bases align to TRBD2. V shed 1 base and J 4 bases; nucleotides not matched to a gene: 11. The CDR3 contains 17 residues. The CDR3: CASSLVEGLSVSDTQYF. DNA of the CDR3: TGTGCCAGCAGTTTAGTCGAGGGACTATCAGTATCAGATACGCAGTATTTT.

The CDR3 loop is CASSPPIDSSGNTIYF. In DNA form, the CDR3 reads TGTGCCAGCTCACCACCGATTGACAGCTCTGGAAACACCATATATTTT. This chain links TRBV18 with TRBJ1-3; tentative D call: TRBD1 (5 bases). The V end was cut by 0 bases, the J end by 0 bases, with 9 bases between. CDR1 KGHSH and CDR2 LQKENI come from the germline V gene. This CDR3 region has 16 residues.